Listed below are T cell receptor beta chains from one sample, sequenced in a study of blood T cells in healthy people across ages. TCRdb analysed the 5' RACE reads with MiXCR anew, one entry per CDR3 protein. The data contain 1.5 million or so distinct CDR3 sequences, roughly 43% of them singletons. Sequencing used blood. Every receptor here comes from a woman between 18 and 30 years old in good health. Each CDR3 is given with its conserved first and last residue. A D gene is named only where the DNA matches it firmly. Size is omitted from some rows. Given values are once, few, many or a class for expanded clones.

D gene	V gene	clone size	J gene	CDR3 protein	CDR3 DNA
TRBD1	TRBV7-2	-	TRBJ2-5	CASSGTVFQETQYF	TGTGCCAGCAGCGGGACAGTTTTTCAAGAGACCCAGTACTTC
-	TRBV7-8	few	TRBJ2-5	CASTRRRVGQETQYF	TGTGCCAGCACCCGCCGGAGGGTGGGGCAAGAGACCCAGTACTTC
-	TRBV5-1	once	TRBJ2-3	CASARQDGTDTQYF	TGCGCCAGCGCTAGACAGGATGGCACAGATACGCAGTATTTT
-	TRBV20-1	-	TRBJ2-7	CSATAGLSWGYEQYF	TGCAGTGCTACAGCCGGGTTATCATGGGGCTACGAGCAGTACTTC
TRBD1	TRBV9	-	TRBJ2-7	CASSVAGTGFIYEQYF	TGTGCCAGCAGCGTAGCCGGGACAGGGTTTATCTACGAGCAGTACTTC
-	TRBV10-3	-	TRBJ1-2	CAISGGRGYTF	TGTGCCATCAGTGGGGGCCGTGGCTACACCTTC
-	TRBV6-2/TRBV6-3	-	TRBJ2-5	CACSYPGTLTKTQYF	TGTGCCTGCAGTTATCCGGGGACCCTGACTAAGACCCAGTACTTC
TRBD1	TRBV28	once	TRBJ2-1	CASSAPGTGRNEQFF	TGTGCCAGCAGTGCCCCCGGGACAGGGAGGAATGAGCAGTTCTTC
-	TRBV7-9	-	TRBJ2-3	CASSLVDRYTDTQYF	TGTGCCAGCAGTTTAGTTGATAGATACACAGATACGCAGTATTTT
-	TRBV28	many	TRBJ2-7	CASSGSYEQYF	TGTGCCAGCAGCGGCTCCTACGAGCAGTACTTC
TRBD1	TRBV5-1	few	TRBJ2-3	CASTTGGAYTDTQYF	TGCGCCAGTACGACAGGGGGCGCCTACACAGATACGCAGTATTTT
TRBD1	TRBV29-1	few	TRBJ1-2	CSVTGDYGYTF	TGCAGCGTAACAGGGGACTATGGCTACACCTTC
-	TRBV4-2	-	TRBJ2-1	CASSQDLVGFSYNEQFF	TGTGCCAGCAGCCAAGATTTGGTGGGCTTCTCCTACAATGAGCAGTTCTTC
-	TRBV7-2	-	TRBJ1-2	CVSTPGVRTNYGYTF	TGTGTCAGCACCCCTGGGGTCCGGACAAACTATGGCTACACCTTC
TRBD2	TRBV5-1	-	TRBJ2-1	CASSLTSGVSEQFF	TGCGCCAGCAGCTTGACTAGCGGGGTTTCTGAGCAGTTCTTC
TRBD1	TRBV30	-	TRBJ1-2	CAWSVLDRGSYGYTF	TGTGCCTGGAGTGTACTGGACAGGGGTAGCTATGGCTACACCTTC
-	TRBV6-2/TRBV6-3	-	TRBJ2-3	CASSGTLKPSQYF	TGTGCCAGCTCCGGGACTCTAAAGCCCTCGCAGTATTTT
-	TRBV10-3	-	TRBJ2-7	CAISGVDLEQYF	TGTGCCATCAGCGGGGTAGACCTCGAGCAGTACTTC
TRBD1	TRBV10-3	-	TRBJ1-1	CAISDPGGNTEAFF	TGTGCCATCAGTGATCCAGGGGGGAACACTGAAGCTTTCTTT
TRBD1	TRBV20-1	-	TRBJ1-2	CSASPAGQGTNFNYGYTF	TGCAGTGCTAGCCCCGCGGGACAGGGGACGAACTTTAACTATGGCTACACCTTC
-	TRBV2	-	TRBJ1-1	CASSGPLAAFF	TGTGCCAGCAGTGGGCCCCTTGCTGCTTTCTTT
TRBD1	TRBV20-1	-	TRBJ1-2	CSARVDRDVNYGYTF	TGCAGTGCTAGAGTCGACAGGGACGTCAACTATGGCTACACCTTC
-	TRBV12-3/TRBV12-4	many	TRBJ1-5	CASSAGTGSNQPQHF	TGTGCCAGCAGTGCCGGGACGGGCAGCAATCAGCCCCAGCATTTT
TRBD1	TRBV7-9	few	TRBJ1-6	CASSSETGSSPLHF	TGTGCCAGCAGCTCGGAGACAGGGAGTTCACCCCTCCACTTT
TRBD1	TRBV6-5	many	TRBJ1-2	CASRRDRGYGYTF	TGTGCCAGCAGACGGGACAGGGGATATGGCTACACCTTC
-	TRBV20-1	-	TRBJ1-6	CSARERMGGNSPLHF	TGCAGTGCTAGGGAACGTATGGGCGGTAATTCACCCCTCCACTTT
-	TRBV7-8	-	TRBJ2-3	CASSLAFVSWGTSTDTQYF	TGTGCCAGCAGCTTAGCGTTTGTCTCGTGGGGGACTAGCACAGATACGCAGTATTTT
TRBD1	TRBV9	-	TRBJ1-2	CASSGTGGAGYGYTF	TGTGCCAGCAGCGGGACAGGGGGCGCGGGCTATGGCTACACCTTC
-	TRBV7-9	-	TRBJ1-4	CASSQEGMVEKLFF	TGTGCCAGCAGCCAAGAGGGGATGGTTGAAAAACTGTTTTTT
-	TRBV20-1	-	TRBJ2-7	CSARKLSGLYNEQYF	TGCAGTGCTAGAAAGTTGTCAGGACTCTACAATGAGCAGTACTTC
-	TRBV20-1	-	TRBJ1-4	CSAPRRLRGEKLFF	TGCAGTGCACCTCGACGACTACGGGGTGAAAAACTGTTTTTT
-	TRBV2	few	TRBJ1-2	CASRRDVNYGYTF	TGTGCCAGCAGAAGGGACGTTAACTATGGCTACACCTTC
-	TRBV15	-	TRBJ1-2	CATSRGQESNRGDGYTF	TGTGCCACCAGCAGAGGACAGGAGAGTAACCGGGGGGATGGCTACACCTTC
-	TRBV29-1	-	TRBJ2-4	CSGSVGFKNIQYF	TGCAGCGGTAGTGTGGGGTTCAAAAACATTCAGTACTTC
TRBD1	TRBV29-1	-	TRBJ2-7	CSVEASGQGESEQYF	TGCAGCGTTGAAGCAAGTGGACAGGGGGAGTCCGAGCAGTACTTC
-	TRBV2	-	TRBJ2-3	CTSSVAGSTGDTQYF	TGTACCAGCAGTGTCGCGGGTTCCACGGGGGATACGCAGTATTTT
TRBD1	TRBV7-2	-	TRBJ1-2	CATLGRGLPSNYGYTF	TGTGCCACCCTAGGCAGGGGGCTCCCTTCTAACTATGGCTACACCTTC
-	TRBV6-5	-	TRBJ2-3	CASSYSRDWRLDTQYF	TGTGCCAGCAGTTACTCTCGCGACTGGCGATTAGATACGCAGTATTTT
-	TRBV5-1	-	TRBJ2-2	CASRGDTVRSGELFF	TGCGCCAGCAGGGGCGACACCGTAAGGAGCGGGGAGCTGTTTTTT
TRBD2	TRBV20-1	few	TRBJ2-1	CSAIKREGLRYLVDEQFF	TGCAGTGCTATAAAGCGGGAGGGCCTTCGTTATTTGGTCGATGAGCAGTTCTTC